What follows are 5 T cell receptor beta chains derived from one specimen sequenced in a study of blood T cells in healthy people across ages. A second about 7 to 12 cycle PCR used barcoded and J-beta primers. In TCRdb, the 5' RACE reads were re-called with MiXCR into one record per CDR3 protein. Among about 680,000 distinct CDR3 sequences listed, roughly 49% were seen once. Input material: blood. These receptors were taken from a woman aged 55-70 years in good health.

In this sample, this clonotype turned up a few times. The chain links TRBV6-2 or TRBV6-3 to TRBJ1-2; TRBD1 agrees at 7 bases. The V segment lost 7 bases and the J segment 7 bases; nucleotides outside the gene matches: 9. Germline V gives CDR1 MNHEY, CDR2 SVGEGT. This CDR3 spans 13 amino acids. The chain's CDR3 is CASMRGHTGGYTF. For the CDR3, the DNA is TGTGCCAGCATGAGGGGGCACACTGGTGGCTACACCTTC.

The table lists this clonotype with a few counts. The chain employs TRBV7-2 and TRBJ2-7; 9 bases map to TRBD2. V trimming: 5 bases; J trimming: 3 bases; junction bases outside the gene matches: 2. There are 13 residues in the CDR3. Germline V gene lookup returns CDR1 SGHTA and CDR2 FQGNSA. The CDR3 sequence: CASSISGSYEQYF. Here the CDR3 DNA reads TGTGCCAGCAGCATTAGCGGGAGCTACGAGCAGTACTTC. The full variable domain, with the rest looked up from reference TRBV7-2 and TRBJ2-7, is GAGVSQSPSNKVTEKGKDVELRCDPISGHTALYWYRQSLGQGLEFLIYFQGNSAPDKSGLPSDRFSAERTGGSVSTLTIQRTQQEDSAVYLCASSISGSYEQYFGPGTRLTVT.

The rearrangement joins TRBV12-3 or TRBV12-4 to TRBJ1-2, with D hard to call. Trimming took off 6 bases at V and 6 bases at J, with 23 bases between the two ends. The CDR3 loop spans 16 amino acids. CDR3 residues: CASSPRARRTANGYTF. The CDR3 nucleotides are TGTGCCAGCAGCCCCCGTGCGAGGCGAACCGCCAATGGCTACACCTTC.

The chain employs TRBV2 and TRBJ1-2, with unresolved D. The CDR3 extends over 12 amino acids. The V gene lost 6 bases and the J gene lost 7 bases, with 12 bases spanning the gap. CDR1 SNHLY and CDR2 FYNNEI come from the germline V gene. In DNA form, the CDR3 reads TGTGCCAGCAGGGACGATCTGCGTGGCTACACCTTC. This codes for CASRDDLRGYTF.

This chain links TRBV28 with TRBJ1-2; unclear D gene. CDR3 length: 13 amino acids. Trimming removed 4 bases at V and 6 bases at J, with 12 bases between. Looked up from germline, CDR1 is MDHEN and CDR2 is SYDVKM. The CDR3 DNA reads as TGTGCCAGCAGTTACCCCTCAGTGGATGGCTACACCTTC. This translates into CASSYPSVDGYTF.